This T cell receptor beta chain emerged from a study of T cell responses to AZD1222 COVID-19 vaccine (dated by TCRdb to 2020 to 2023). As for the study more broadly: AZD1222 recipients with second doses at about 4 weeks or about 12 weeks were pooled, because spike-specific TCR depth and breadth did not differ between schedules. A total of 233 trial participants underwent TCR sequencing, of whom some 200 had received two doses of AZD1222 and some 25 had received two doses of the MenACWY control vaccine. Trial participants were enrolled by age into 18-55, 56-69 and 70-plus year subgroups, with about 150, 28 and 57 TCR-sequenced participants respectively.

The CDR3 regions of human TCRbeta chains were analyzed by immunosequencing. The paper's processing steps were these. Repertoire TCRs were matched against a reference library of SARS-CoV-2-specific TCRs generated with the MIRA antigen-specificity platform. Breadth was defined as the fraction of unique TCRs that were SARS-CoV-2-associated, and depth was defined as the fraction of total T cells that were SARS-CoV-2-associated. Using the MIRA data, each spike-specific TCR was assigned both to the spike region to which the TCR was reactive and to a CD4 or CD8 class. Log10-transformed breadth and depth values were compared by one-way ANOVA with Sidak's multiple comparisons tests. Drawn from immuneACCESS, this table holds only the in-frame rearrangements with V and J called that TCRdb kept. Clones are partly lost; checked studies trace under half to an unresolved V gene and leave the rest unexplained. V and J calls and clone size are those listed in that table; D and trimming were worked out from the DNA. The sample has about 190,000 clones on record, just over 90% of them singletons. The top ten hold over 0.75% of the sample.

Overall study results and their limits: No day 14 peak-response samples were available, so repertoires were characterized only after the peak T cell response. Spike-specific TCR breadth and depth rose significantly after two AZD1222 doses compared with day 0 and with MenACWY recipients. In the small 56-69-year group, the increase in depth fell short of significance, most likely because of low power. Conclusions about previously exposed vaccinees are limited, since just five or six AZD1222 recipients were seropositive for SARS-CoV-2 at baseline. Participants were mostly white British and included more females than males, and it was suggested by the authors that clonal diversity may have been underestimated. The whole spike protein was spanned by vaccine-associated CD4 TCRs, and dominant responses were seen in regions 160-218 and 743-854. Epitopes outside the regions mutated in the B.1.351 and B.1.1.7 variants were reportedly recognized by nearly half of the unique spike-specific TCRs.

Worth noting for this clone: The antigen it recognizes is unknown. No qualities accompany the bases; no much larger clone lies one base away.

Trimming takes 3 bases off V and 4 bases off J; junction bases not matched to a gene: 15. According to the germline V gene, CDR1 reads MRHNA and CDR2 reads SNTAGT. CDR3 length: 17 amino acids, cysteine to phenylalanine. Of the read, only the CDR3 DNA is kept; its 51 bases are in frame from base 1. The time point label, read with the paper, signifies: baseline before first vaccination. Vaccinee samples were obtained from the UK trials COV001 and COV002, which included a single-blind randomized controlled phase 2/3 trial of AZD1222 (ChAdOx1 nCoV-19) in healthy adults. For TCRbeta chain sequencing, PBMC samples from trial participants were taken at day 0 and at day 28 after the second dose.

The sequence was obtained from an adult in good health. Here the sequenced sample was peripheral blood, taken on day 0 of AZD1222 vaccination. The chain uses TRBV6-4 and TRBJ2-7; TRBD1 fits 7 bases in the junction. The DNA sequence is TGTGCCAGCAGTGAACCCCACCGGGACAGAAGATTGTACGAGCAGTACTTC. Translated, it reads CASSEPHRDRRLYEQYF.